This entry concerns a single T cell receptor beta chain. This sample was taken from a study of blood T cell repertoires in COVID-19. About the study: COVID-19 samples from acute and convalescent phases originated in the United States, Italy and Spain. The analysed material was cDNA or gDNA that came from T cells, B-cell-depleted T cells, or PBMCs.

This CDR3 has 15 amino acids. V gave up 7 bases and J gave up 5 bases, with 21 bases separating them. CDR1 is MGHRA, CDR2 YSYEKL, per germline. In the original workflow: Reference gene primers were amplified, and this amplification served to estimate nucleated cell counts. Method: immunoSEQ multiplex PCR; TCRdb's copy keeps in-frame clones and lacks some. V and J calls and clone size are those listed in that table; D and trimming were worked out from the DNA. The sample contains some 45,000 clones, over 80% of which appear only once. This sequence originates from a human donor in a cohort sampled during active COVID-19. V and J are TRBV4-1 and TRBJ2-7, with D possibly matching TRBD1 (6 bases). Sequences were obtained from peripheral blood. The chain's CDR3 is CASTRRQGSGDEQYF. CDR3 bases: TGCGCCAGCACCCGACGCCAGGGGAGCGGCGACGAGCAGTACTTC.